The clone carrying this T cell receptor (beta chain) was seen a handful of times. Its target is unknown. These data come from a study of beta chain features in type 1 diabetes. The whole isolated RNA underwent reverse transcription, so sequencing captured expressed TCRB transcripts. Libraries were prepared by immunoSEQ multiplex PCR; TCRdb keeps only in-frame clonotypes and omits some of them. Of 400,000 or so clones listed, around 12% are singletons. Between the trimmed V and J ends, which lost 3 bases and 1 base, there was a span of 9 bases. This CDR3 has 13 residues. Germline CDR1 and CDR2: SQVTM and ANQGSEA. Study-level points and caveats: In every one of the four CD4+ subsets, TCRB CDR3s were moderately but significantly shorter in Type 1 diabetes patients.

The chain uses TRBV29-1 and TRBJ1-1; possible D gene TRBD1, 5 bases. This TCR came from a woman aged 18-29 years with type 1 diabetes. Sample: naive CD4+ T cells from blood. The CDR3 sequence is CSVERTQNTEAFF. The CDR3 nucleotides read TGCAGCGTTGAGAGGACACAGAACACTGAAGCTTTCTTT. The whole variable domain, remainder taken from reference TRBV29-1 and TRBJ1-1, is SAVISQKPSRDICQRGTSLTIQCQVDSQVTMMFWYRQQPGQSLTLIATANQGSEATYESGFVIDKFPISRPNLTFSTLTVSNMSPEDSSIYLCSVERTQNTEAFFGQGTRLTVV.